The 26 T cell receptor beta chains below all came from one sample that was sequenced in a study of cytomegalovirus exposure and HLA in healthy donors. The PCR had 60 Vbeta and 13 Jbeta primers. Repertoires were generated with immunoSEQ multiplex PCR, while TCRdb's copy carries only in-frame clones and drops some. The profile shows just under 95,000 clones, roughly 86% of them singletons. What was sequenced was PBMCs. Receptor source: a human donor in good health.

The V gene is TRBV6-5, the J gene TRBJ2-7, with TRBD1 matching over 7 bases. Germline loops: CDR1 MNHEY, CDR2 SVGAGI. The junction had 7 bases not matched to a gene; V was cut back by 0 bases and J by 2 bases. The CDR3 extends over 16 amino acids. CDR3 sequence (DNA): TGTGCCAGCAGTTACTCCACGACAGGGTACCCCTACGAGCAGTACTTC. Translated, it gives CASSYSTTGYPYEQYF.

The chain joins TRBV5-3 to TRBJ1-1; tentative D call: TRBD1 (6 bases). TRBV5-3 qualifies as an ORF whose function is uncertain. The CDR3 loop spans 13 amino acids. V was clipped by 8 bases and J by 1 base, with 12 bases between them. The CDR3 coding sequence is TGTGCCAGGGCGATAGGGGGGAACACTGAAGCTTTCTTT. Protein sequence: CARAIGGNTEAFF.

J is TRBJ2-7 and V is TRBV19; D is perhaps TRBD1 (5 bases). The CDR3 covers 13 residues. Germline CDR1 LNHDA, CDR2 SQIVND (reference sequence). The V end lost 3 bases, the J end lost 4 bases, and 10 bases lay between the germline ends. The DNA for the CDR3 is TGTGCCAGTAGTATTGTCCAGGGTTACGAGCAGTACTTC. Residues: CASSIVQGYEQYF.

The table lists this clone with a count of one. This chain uses TRBV28 with TRBJ2-5; TRBD2 aligns across 12 bases. Germline V gives CDR1 MDHEN, CDR2 SYDVKM. The CDR3 length is 16 residues. Unmatched junction bases numbered 3, after V lost 2 bases and J lost 2 bases. CDR3 loop: CASSLTLAGGQETQYF. In DNA, the CDR3 is TGTGCCAGCAGTTTAACGCTAGCGGGAGGGCAAGAGACCCAGTACTTC.

The J gene is TRBJ1-6, the V gene TRBV15; no definite D call. This CDR3 comprises 14 residues. Germline V gene sequence: CDR1 LNHNV, CDR2 YYDKDF (reference sequence). V lost 5 bases and J 3 bases, leaving 8 bases between the germline ends. The CDR3, as DNA: TGTGCCACCAGCGCGGGAAGCTATAATTCACCCCTCCACTTT. Amino acid sequence: CATSAGSYNSPLHF.

The chain carries TRBV27 and TRBJ2-7; 7 nucleotides line up with TRBD2. The CDR3 has 13 residues. Germline V gene data show CDR1 as MNHEY and CDR2 as SMNVEV (reference sequence). The junction had 6 bases not matched to a gene; V was cut back by 8 bases and J by 2 bases. The CDR3 bases are TGTGCCAGCGGGCTAGCGGCAACCTACGAGCAGTACTTC. Its protein is CASGLAATYEQYF.

This clone came up once. The chain couples TRBV7-6 to TRBJ2-5; D possibly corresponds to TRBD1 (6 bases). The J call may be incorrect, as the DNA end agrees better with TRBJ2-7. CDR3 length equals 14 residues. The germline V gene encodes CDR1 SGHVS and CDR2 FNYEAQ. The CDR3 nucleotides read TGTGCCAGCAGCTTGGCAGGGGCAACCACCGAGCAGTACTTC. It encodes CASSLAGATTEQYF.

The rearrangement uses TRBV7-2 and TRBJ2-7; 11 nucleotides align to TRBD2. The CDR3 is 15 amino acids. V lost 5 bases to trimming and J lost 2 bases; unmatched junction nucleotides: 5. The germline gives CDR1 SGHTA, CDR2 FQGNSA. The CDR3 DNA reads TGTGCCAGCAGCGTGGGGACTAGCGGAGCCTACGAGCAGTACTTC. Translating gives CASSVGTSGAYEQYF. The whole variable domain, remainder taken from reference TRBV7-2 and TRBJ2-7, is GAGVSQSPSNKVTEKGKDVELRCDPISGHTALYWYRQSLGQGLEFLIYFQGNSAPDKSGLPSDRFSAERTGGSVSTLTIQRTQQEDSAVYLCASSVGTSGAYEQYFGPGTRLTVT.

This clone was seen only a few times. This chain connects TRBV19 to TRBJ1-1, with 9 bases identical to TRBD1. The length of the CDR3 is 13 residues. The V gene end was trimmed by 6 bases and the J gene end by 6 bases; junction bases not matched to a gene: 5. Germline assignment: CDR1 LNHDA and CDR2 SQIVND (reference sequence). CDR3 nucleotides: TGTGCCAGTAGAGACAGGGGGTTGGCTGAAGCTTTCTTT. Its translation is CASRDRGLAEAFF.

This clone was seen a single time. This chain uses TRBV27 with TRBJ2-7, with a tentative D call TRBD2 (6 bases). V lost 5 bases and J 6 bases, leaving 17 bases between the germline ends. The CDR3 has 14 amino acids. From germline, CDR1 is MNHEY and CDR2 SMNVEV (reference sequence). The CDR3 loop reads CASSPRDSTGEQYF. The CDR3 coding sequence is TGTGCCAGCAGTCCACGGGACTCAACGGGCGAGCAGTACTTC.

V usage is TRBV18 and J usage is TRBJ1-2; no clear D. Germline CDR1 is KGHSH and CDR2 is LQKENI. V was shortened by 3 bases and J by 4 bases, with 12 bases between the two germline ends. The CDR3 consists of 14 residues. CDR3 bases: TGTGCCAGCTCACCCAACGGCCAGGTCTATGGCTACACCTTC. It codes for CASSPNGQVYGYTF.

This chain uses TRBV28 with TRBJ1-2; D gene uncertain. Germline V gene sequence: CDR1 MDHEN, CDR2 SYDVKM. V lost 10 bases, J lost 4 bases, and 16 bases lay in between. This CDR3 has 13 amino acids. The CDR3 is CATTSKAPYGYTF. The CDR3 nucleotides are TGTGCCACCACCTCAAAAGCCCCCTATGGCTACACCTTC.

This chain uses TRBV9 with TRBJ2-1, with D perhaps TRBD2 (6 bases). V gave up 3 bases and J gave up 4 bases, with 20 bases separating them. Germline loops: CDR1 SGDLS, CDR2 YYNGEE. The CDR3 consists of 17 residues. Here the CDR3 reads CASSEPPVLASYNEQFF. CDR3 nucleotide sequence: TGTGCCAGCAGCGAGCCCCCCGTGCTAGCGTCTTACAATGAGCAGTTCTTC.

The rearrangement uses TRBV27 and TRBJ2-2; TRBD2 agrees at 7 bases. V was clipped by 2 bases and J by 7 bases; unmatched bases: 7. Germline-derived CDR1 and CDR2 are MNHEY and SMNVEV (reference sequence). The CDR3 covers 15 residues. Here the CDR3 DNA reads TGTGCCAGCAGTTTAACTAGCGTGTCTGTCGGGGAGCTGTTTTTT. Translating gives CASSLTSVSVGELFF.

A single count supports this clone. The CDR3 loop reads CASARGGTDPYEQYF. The CDR3 nucleotides are TGTGCCAGCGCACGGGGGGGGACGGACCCCTACGAGCAGTACTTC. This chain connects TRBV27 to TRBJ2-7; 8 bases match TRBD2. The CDR3 totals 15 residues. V lost 8 bases and J lost 2; bases outside the gene matches: 11. The germline V gene has CDR1 MNHEY and CDR2 SMNVEV (reference sequence).

This clone was seen just once. The chain is built from TRBV18 and TRBJ2-1, with 9 bases that match TRBD2. In germline, CDR1 is KGHSH, CDR2 LQKENI. V dropped 6 bases and J dropped 12; count of bases not matched to a gene: 18. The CDR3 is 16 residues long. The chain's CDR3 is CASSETGLALRLGQFF. CDR3 DNA: TGTGCCAGCTCGGAGACGGGACTAGCATTAAGGTTGGGGCAGTTCTTC.

The V and J genes are TRBV13 and TRBJ2-7, with TRBD2 identical over 10 bases. The CDR3 consists of 16 residues. The V gene end was trimmed by 5 bases and the J gene end by 7 bases; junction bases not matched to a gene: 14. CDR1 is PRHDT and CDR2 is FYEKMQ in the germline V gene (reference sequence). CDR3 nucleotide sequence: TGTGCCAGCAGCACCTCTACCGGGCTAGCGGGAGTTGAGCAGTACTTC. It yields the protein CASSTSTGLAGVEQYF.

The J gene is TRBJ1-1, the V gene TRBV25-1; perhaps TRBD1 as D (6 bases). This CDR3 is 16 amino acids long. Deletions cut 1 base from V and 0 bases from J, with 12 bases between. Germline CDR1 MGHDK, CDR2 SYGVNS. CDR3 loop: CASSESGGGMNTEAFF. The CDR3 region has the DNA TGTGCCAGCAGTGAATCCGGGGGGGGCATGAACACTGAAGCTTTCTTT.

V usage is TRBV29-1 and J usage is TRBJ2-5; 7 bases agree with TRBD2. V shed 4 bases, J shed 5 bases, and the junction held 10 bases outside the gene matches. Germline-derived CDR1 and CDR2 are SQVTM and ANQGSEA. This CDR3 is 14 amino acids long. DNA for the CDR3: TGCAGCGTTGCGGGTAGTGGGGGGGGTGAGACCCAGTACTTC. This gives the protein CSVAGSGGGETQYF.

V usage is TRBV9 and J usage is TRBJ2-2; 10 bases align to TRBD1. V dropped 4 bases and J dropped 6; count of bases not matched to a gene: 3. This CDR3 comprises 14 residues. Per germline, CDR1 SGDLS and CDR2 YYNGEE. CDR3 sequence: CASSRDRGPGELFF. CDR3 in DNA: TGTGCCAGCAGCCGGGACAGGGGCCCCGGGGAGCTGTTTTTT. Full variable domain (remainder filled in from reference TRBV9 and TRBJ2-2): DSGVTQTPKHLITATGQRVTLRCSPRSGDLSVYWYQQSLDQGLQFLIQYYNGEERAKGNILERFSAQQFPDLHSELNLSSLELGDSALYFCASSRDRGPGELFFGEGSRLTVL.

On this clone itself: The junction and the germline gene differ at one end; a read error may be behind it. This sequence joins TRBV2 and TRBJ2-1; 9 nucleotides align to TRBD2. In germline, CDR1 is SNHLY, CDR2 FYNNEI. The CDR3 contains 13 residues. CDR3 region: CASSERGASEQFF. CDR3 in DNA: TGTGCAAGCAGTGAGCGGGGGGCGAGTGAGCAGTTCTTC.

The J gene is TRBJ1-6, the V gene TRBV5-8; the match to TRBD1 covers 7 bases. Germline values: CDR1 SGHTS, CDR2 YDEGEE. CDR3 size: 14 residues. Unmatched junction bases numbered 5, after V lost 4 bases and J lost 7 bases. CDR3 protein: CASSHQQGNSPLHF. The CDR3 coding sequence is TGTGCCAGCAGCCATCAACAGGGGAATTCACCCCTCCACTTT.

In nucleotides, the CDR3 is TGTGCCAGTGCCCTACGGGACAGGGGATACAATGAGCAGTTCTTC. Translation gives CASALRDRGYNEQFF. The V call is TRBV6-5, the J call TRBJ2-1; 10 bases are shared with TRBD1. Trimming cost V 9 bases and J 4 bases; bases outside gene matches: 9. Germline V CDR1 and CDR2: MNHEY, SVGAGI. This CDR3 region has 15 residues.

V is TRBV19 and J is TRBJ1-5, with TRBD1 matching over 8 bases. V lost 8 bases to trimming and J lost 4 bases; unmatched junction nucleotides: 4. Germline CDR1 LNHDA, CDR2 SQIVND (reference sequence). CDR3 size: 13 residues. The CDR3 DNA reads as TGTGCCAGTGGGGACAGGAAAAATCAGCCCCAGCATTTT. Its protein product is CASGDRKNQPQHF.

This chain uses TRBV28 with TRBJ1-3, with D possibly matching TRBD1 (6 bases). Trimming removed 4 bases at V and 5 bases at J, with 12 bases between. Germline-derived CDR1 and CDR2 are MDHEN and SYDVKM. CDR3 length equals 14 residues. CDR3 sequence reads: CASSSSDRRNTIYF. The CDR3 bases are TGTGCCAGCAGTTCCTCGGACAGAAGAAACACCATATATTTT.

V and J are TRBV28 and TRBJ1-2; 7 bases are a match to TRBD1. Trimming cost V 2 bases and J 9 bases; bases outside gene matches: 9. Germline-derived CDR1 and CDR2 are MDHEN and SYDVKM. There are 14 residues in the CDR3. The CDR3 DNA is TGTGCCAGCAGTTTAGCCCCGACAGGGAGAAGCTACACCTTC. Amino acids: CASSLAPTGRSYTF.